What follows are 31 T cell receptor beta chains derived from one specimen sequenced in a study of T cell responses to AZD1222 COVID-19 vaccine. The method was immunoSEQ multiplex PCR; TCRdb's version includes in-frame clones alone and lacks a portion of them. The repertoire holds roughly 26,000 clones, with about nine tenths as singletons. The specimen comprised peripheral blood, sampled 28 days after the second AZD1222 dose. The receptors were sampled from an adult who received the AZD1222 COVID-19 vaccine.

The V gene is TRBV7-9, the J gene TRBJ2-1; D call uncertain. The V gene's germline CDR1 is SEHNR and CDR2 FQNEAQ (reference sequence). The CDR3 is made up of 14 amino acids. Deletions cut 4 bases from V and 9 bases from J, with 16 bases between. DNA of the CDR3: TGTGCCAGCAGCTCTCCGGTGAAGGCAGGTGAGCAGTTCTTC. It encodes CASSSPVKAGEQFF.

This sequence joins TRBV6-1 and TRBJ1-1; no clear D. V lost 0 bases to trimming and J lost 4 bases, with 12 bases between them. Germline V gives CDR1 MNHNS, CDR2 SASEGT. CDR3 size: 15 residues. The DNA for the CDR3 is TGTGCCAGCAGTGAAGCGGAGGAAGCGGGCACTGAAGCTTTCTTT. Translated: CASSEAEEAGTEAFF.

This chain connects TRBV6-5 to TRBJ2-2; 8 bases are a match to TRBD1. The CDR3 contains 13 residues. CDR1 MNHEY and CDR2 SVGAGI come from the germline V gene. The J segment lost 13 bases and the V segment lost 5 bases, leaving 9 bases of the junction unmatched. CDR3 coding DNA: TGTGCCAGCAGTAAGGGGACAGGCGACCTGCTGTTTTTT. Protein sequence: CASSKGTGDLLFF.

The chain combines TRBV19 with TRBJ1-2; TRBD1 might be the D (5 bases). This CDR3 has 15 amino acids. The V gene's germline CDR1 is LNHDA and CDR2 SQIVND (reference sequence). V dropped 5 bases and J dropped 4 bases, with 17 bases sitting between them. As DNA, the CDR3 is TGTGCCAGTAGTCCCGGCGGGGGTCTGATCTATGGCTACACCTTC. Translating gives CASSPGGGLIYGYTF.

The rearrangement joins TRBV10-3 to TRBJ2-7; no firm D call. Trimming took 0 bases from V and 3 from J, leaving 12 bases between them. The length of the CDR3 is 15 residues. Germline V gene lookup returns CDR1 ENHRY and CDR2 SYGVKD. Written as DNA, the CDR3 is TGTGCCATCAGTGAGTCGAGAGCAGGTATCTACGAGCAGTACTTC. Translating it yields CAISESRAGIYEQYF.

The CDR3 DNA reads TGTGCCAGCAGCTTAGTTGGGTATCCCCAGCATTTT. Translated: CASSLVGYPQHF. V and J are TRBV7-2 and TRBJ1-5; D not resolved. Trimming shortened V by 1 base and J by 10 bases, and 8 bases separated the two germline ends. The CDR3 sequence is 12 residues long. Germline loops: CDR1 SGHTA, CDR2 FQGNSA.

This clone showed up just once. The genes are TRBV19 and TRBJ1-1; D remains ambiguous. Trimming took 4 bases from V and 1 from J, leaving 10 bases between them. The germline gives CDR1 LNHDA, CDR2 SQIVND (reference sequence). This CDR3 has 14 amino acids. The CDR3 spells CASSSSTRNTEAFF. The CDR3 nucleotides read TGTGCCAGTAGTAGTAGCACCAGGAACACTGAAGCTTTCTTT.

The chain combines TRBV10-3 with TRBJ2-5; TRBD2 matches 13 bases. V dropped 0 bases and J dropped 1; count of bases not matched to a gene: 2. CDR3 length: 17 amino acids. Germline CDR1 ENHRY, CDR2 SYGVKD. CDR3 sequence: CAISESTSGGVQETQYF. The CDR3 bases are TGTGCCATCAGTGAGTCAACTAGCGGGGGGGTCCAAGAGACCCAGTACTTC.

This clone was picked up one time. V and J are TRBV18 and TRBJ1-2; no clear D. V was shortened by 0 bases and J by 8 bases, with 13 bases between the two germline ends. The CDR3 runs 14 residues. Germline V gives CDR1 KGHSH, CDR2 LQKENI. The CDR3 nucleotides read TGTGCCAGCTCACCACCGAGCCTTGAGGAAGGCTACACCTTC. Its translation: CASSPPSLEEGYTF.

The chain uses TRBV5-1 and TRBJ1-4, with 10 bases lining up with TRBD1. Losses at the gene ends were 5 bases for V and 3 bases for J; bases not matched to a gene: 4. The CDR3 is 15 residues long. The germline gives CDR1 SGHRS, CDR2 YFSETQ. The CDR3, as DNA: TGCGCCAGCAGACCCGGGACAGGGGCTAATGAAAAACTGTTTTTT. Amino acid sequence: CASRPGTGANEKLFF.

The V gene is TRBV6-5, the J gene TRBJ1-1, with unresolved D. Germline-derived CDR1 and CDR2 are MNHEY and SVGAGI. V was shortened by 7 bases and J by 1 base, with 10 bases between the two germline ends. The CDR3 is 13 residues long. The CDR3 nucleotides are TGTGCCAGCAAGGTAGTGAGGAACACTGAAGCTTTCTTT. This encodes CASKVVRNTEAFF.

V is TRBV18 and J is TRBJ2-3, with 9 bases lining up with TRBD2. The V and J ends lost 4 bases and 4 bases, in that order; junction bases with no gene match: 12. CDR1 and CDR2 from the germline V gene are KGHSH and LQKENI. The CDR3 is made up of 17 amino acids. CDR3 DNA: TGTGCCAGCTCACTCGGCTCTGGCGGGGGGGCCGCAGATACGCAGTATTTT. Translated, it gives CASSLGSGGGAADTQYF.

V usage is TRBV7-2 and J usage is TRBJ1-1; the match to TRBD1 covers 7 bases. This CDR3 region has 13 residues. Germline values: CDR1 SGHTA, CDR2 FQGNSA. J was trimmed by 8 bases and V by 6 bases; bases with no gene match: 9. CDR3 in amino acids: CASSFATGLEAFF. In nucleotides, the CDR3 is TGTGCCAGCAGTTTTGCGACAGGGTTGGAAGCTTTCTTT.

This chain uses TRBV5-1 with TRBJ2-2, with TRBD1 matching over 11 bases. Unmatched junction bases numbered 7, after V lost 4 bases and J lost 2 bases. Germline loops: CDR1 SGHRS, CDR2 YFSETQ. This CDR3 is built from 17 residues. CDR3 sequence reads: CASSHKRTGGNTGELFF. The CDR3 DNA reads TGCGCCAGCAGCCACAAGAGGACAGGGGGCAACACCGGGGAGCTGTTTTTT.

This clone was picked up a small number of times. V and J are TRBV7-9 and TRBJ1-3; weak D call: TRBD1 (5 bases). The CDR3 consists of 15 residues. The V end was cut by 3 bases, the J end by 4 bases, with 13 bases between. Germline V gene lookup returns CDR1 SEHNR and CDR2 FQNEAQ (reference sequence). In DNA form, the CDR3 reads TGTGCCAGCAGCTTTGAGGGGTCGGCGGGAAACACCATATATTTT. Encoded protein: CASSFEGSAGNTIYF.

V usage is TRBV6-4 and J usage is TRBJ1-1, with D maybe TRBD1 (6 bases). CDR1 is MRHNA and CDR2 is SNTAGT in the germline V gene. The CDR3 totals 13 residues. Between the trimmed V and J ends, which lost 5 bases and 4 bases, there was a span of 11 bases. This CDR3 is CASSQQGGTEAFF. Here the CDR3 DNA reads TGTGCCAGCAGTCAACAGGGAGGCACTGAAGCTTTCTTT.

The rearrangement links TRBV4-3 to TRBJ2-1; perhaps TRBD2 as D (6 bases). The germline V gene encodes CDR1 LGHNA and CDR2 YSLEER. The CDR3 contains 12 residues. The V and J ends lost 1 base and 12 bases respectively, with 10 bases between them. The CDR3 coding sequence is TGCGCCAGCAGCCAAGTCAGGAGGGGGCAGTTCTTC. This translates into CASSQVRRGQFF.

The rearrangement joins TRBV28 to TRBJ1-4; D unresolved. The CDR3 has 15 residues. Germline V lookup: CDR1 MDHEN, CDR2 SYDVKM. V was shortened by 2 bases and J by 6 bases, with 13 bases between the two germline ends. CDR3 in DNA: TGTGCCAGCAGTTTAAAACCGGGTTACGATGAAAAACTGTTTTTT. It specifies CASSLKPGYDEKLFF.

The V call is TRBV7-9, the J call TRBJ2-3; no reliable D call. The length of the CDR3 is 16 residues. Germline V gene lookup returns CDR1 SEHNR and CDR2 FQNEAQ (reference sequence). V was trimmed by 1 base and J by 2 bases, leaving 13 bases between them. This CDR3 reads CASSLDLGQTTDTQYF. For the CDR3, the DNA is TGTGCCAGCAGCTTAGACCTTGGGCAGACCACAGATACGCAGTATTTT.

DNA of the CDR3: TGTGCCAGCAGTTCCCCGCTAGCGGGGACAGATACGCAGTATTTT. Its translation is CASSSPLAGTDTQYF. The J gene is TRBJ2-3, the V gene TRBV27, with 9 bases that match TRBD2. V shed 4 bases, J shed 3 bases, and the junction held 5 bases outside the gene matches. From germline, CDR1 is MNHEY and CDR2 SMNVEV (reference sequence). This CDR3 region has 15 residues.

The CDR3 DNA follows: TGTGCCAGCAGCTTTTACGAGGGGACTGGGGAAAAACTGTTTTTT. It encodes CASSFYEGTGEKLFF. This chain joins TRBV5-4 and TRBJ1-4, with D perhaps TRBD1 (5 bases). CDR3 size: 15 residues. From germline, CDR1 is SGHNT and CDR2 YYREEE (reference sequence). V was shortened by 2 bases and J by 8 bases, with 16 bases between the two germline ends.

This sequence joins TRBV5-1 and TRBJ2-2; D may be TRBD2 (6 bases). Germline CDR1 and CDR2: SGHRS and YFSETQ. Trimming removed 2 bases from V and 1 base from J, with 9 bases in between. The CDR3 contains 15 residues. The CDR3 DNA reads TGCGCCAGCAGCTTAGACGGGGGGAACACCGGGGAGCTGTTTTTT. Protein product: CASSLDGGNTGELFF.

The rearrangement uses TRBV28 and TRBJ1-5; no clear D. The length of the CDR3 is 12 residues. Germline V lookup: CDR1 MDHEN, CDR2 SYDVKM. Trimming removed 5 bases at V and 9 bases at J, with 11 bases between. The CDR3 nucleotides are TGTGCCAGCAGTCCCACAAGTCGGCCCCAGCATTTT. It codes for CASSPTSRPQHF.

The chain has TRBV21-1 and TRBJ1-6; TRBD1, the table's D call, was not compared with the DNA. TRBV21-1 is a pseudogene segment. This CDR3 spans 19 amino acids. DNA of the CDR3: TGTGCCAGCAGCAAATCGGGGAACAGACAGGGGGCGATTAATTCACCCCTCCACTTT. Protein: CASSKSGNRQGAINSPLHF.

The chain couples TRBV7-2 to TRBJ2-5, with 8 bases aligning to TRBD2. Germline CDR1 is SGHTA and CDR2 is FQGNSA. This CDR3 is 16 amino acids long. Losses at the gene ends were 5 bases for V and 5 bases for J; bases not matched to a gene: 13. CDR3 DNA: TGTGCCAGCAGCGCCCCGGTTGCGGGGGGCCAGGAGACCCAGTACTTC. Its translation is CASSAPVAGGQETQYF.

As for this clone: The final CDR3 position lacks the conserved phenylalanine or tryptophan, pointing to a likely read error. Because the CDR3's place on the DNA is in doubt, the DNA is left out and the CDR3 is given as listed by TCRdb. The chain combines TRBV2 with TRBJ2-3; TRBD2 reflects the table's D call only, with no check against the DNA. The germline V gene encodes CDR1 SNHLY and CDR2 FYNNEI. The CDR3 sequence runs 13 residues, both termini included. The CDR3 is CASSEPGTPRRRL.

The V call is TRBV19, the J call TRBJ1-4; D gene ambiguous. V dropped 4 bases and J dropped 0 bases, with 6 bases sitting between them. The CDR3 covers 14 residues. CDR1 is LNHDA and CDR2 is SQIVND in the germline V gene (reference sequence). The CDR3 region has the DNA TGTGCCAGTAGTAGGGGTGCAACTAATGAAAAACTGTTTTTT. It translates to CASSRGATNEKLFF.

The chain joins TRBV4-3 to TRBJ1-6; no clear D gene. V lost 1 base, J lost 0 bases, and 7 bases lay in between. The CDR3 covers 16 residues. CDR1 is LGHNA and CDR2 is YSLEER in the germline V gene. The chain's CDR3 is CASSQGRSSYNSPLHF. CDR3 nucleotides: TGCGCCAGCAGCCAAGGGAGGAGCTCCTATAATTCACCCCTCCACTTT.

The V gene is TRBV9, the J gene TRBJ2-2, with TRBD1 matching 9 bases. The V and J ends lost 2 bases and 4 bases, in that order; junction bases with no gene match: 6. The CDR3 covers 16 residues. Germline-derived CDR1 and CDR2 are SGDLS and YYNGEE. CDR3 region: CASSVATGGSTGELFF. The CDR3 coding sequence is TGTGCCAGCAGCGTCGCGACAGGGGGTAGCACCGGGGAGCTGTTTTTT.

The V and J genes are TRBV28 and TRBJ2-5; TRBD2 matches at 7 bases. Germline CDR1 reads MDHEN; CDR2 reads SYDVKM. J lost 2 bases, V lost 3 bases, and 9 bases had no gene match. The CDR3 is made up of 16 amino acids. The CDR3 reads CASSLWGGRGQETQYF. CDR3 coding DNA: TGTGCCAGCAGTTTGTGGGGGGGAAGGGGACAAGAGACCCAGTACTTC.

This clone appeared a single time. CDR3 in DNA: TGTGCCAGTAGTATAATTCACAGGGGGCAAGCTGAAGCTTTCTTT. The encoded protein is CASSIIHRGQAEAFF. This rearrangement joins TRBV19 to TRBJ1-1; 9 bases map to TRBD1. Germline V gene data show CDR1 as LNHDA and CDR2 as SQIVND (reference sequence). The CDR3 is 15 residues long. V dropped 2 bases and J dropped 6; count of bases not matched to a gene: 7.